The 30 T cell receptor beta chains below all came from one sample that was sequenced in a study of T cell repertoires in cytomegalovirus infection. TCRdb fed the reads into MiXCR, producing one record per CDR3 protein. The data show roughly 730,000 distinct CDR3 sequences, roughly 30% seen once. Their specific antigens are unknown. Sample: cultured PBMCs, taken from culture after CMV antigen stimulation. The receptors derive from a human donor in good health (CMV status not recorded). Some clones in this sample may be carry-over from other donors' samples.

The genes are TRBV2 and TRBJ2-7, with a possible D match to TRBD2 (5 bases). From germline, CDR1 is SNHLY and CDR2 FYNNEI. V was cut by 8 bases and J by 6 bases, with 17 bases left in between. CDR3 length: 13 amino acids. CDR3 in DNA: TGTGCCAGCCGGCTTAGCGCCTCTTCCGAGCAGTACTTC. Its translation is CASRLSASSEQYF.

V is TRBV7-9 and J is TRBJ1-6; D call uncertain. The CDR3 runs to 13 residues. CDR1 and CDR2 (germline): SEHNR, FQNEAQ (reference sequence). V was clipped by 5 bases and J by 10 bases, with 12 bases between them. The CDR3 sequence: CASSPKRESPLHF. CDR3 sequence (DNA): TGTGCCAGCAGCCCCAAACGGGAGTCACCCCTCCACTTT.

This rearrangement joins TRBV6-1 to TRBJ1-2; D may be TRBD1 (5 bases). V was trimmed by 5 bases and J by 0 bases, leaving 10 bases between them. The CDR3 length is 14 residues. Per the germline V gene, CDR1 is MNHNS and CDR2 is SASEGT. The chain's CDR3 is CASSQGWANYGYTF. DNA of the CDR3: TGTGCCAGCAGTCAGGGCTGGGCTAACTATGGCTACACCTTC.

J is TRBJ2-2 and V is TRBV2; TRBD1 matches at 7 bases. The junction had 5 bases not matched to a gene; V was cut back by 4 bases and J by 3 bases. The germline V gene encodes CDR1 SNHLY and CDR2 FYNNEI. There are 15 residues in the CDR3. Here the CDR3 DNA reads TGTGCCAGCAGTGGCGGACAGGCACACACCGGGGAGCTGTTTTTT. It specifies CASSGGQAHTGELFF. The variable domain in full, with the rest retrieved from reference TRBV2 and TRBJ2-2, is EPEVTQTPSHQVTQMGQEVILRCVPISNHLYFYWYRQILGQKVEFLVSFYNNEISEKSEIFDDQFSVERPDGSNFTLKIRSTKLEDSAMYFCASSGGQAHTGELFFGEGSRLTVL.

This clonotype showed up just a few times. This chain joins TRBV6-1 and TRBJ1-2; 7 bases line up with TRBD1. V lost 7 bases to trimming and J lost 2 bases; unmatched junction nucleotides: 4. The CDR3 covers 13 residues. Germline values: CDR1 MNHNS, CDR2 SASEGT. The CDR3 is CASTVDRNYGYTF. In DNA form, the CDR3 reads TGTGCCAGCACCGTGGACAGGAACTATGGCTACACCTTC.

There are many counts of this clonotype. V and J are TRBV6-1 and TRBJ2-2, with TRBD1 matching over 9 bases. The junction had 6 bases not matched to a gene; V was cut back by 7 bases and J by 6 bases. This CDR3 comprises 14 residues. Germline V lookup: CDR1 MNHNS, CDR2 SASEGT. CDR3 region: CASTTGGAPGELFF. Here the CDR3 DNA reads TGTGCCAGCACGACAGGGGGGGCCCCCGGGGAGCTGTTTTTT.

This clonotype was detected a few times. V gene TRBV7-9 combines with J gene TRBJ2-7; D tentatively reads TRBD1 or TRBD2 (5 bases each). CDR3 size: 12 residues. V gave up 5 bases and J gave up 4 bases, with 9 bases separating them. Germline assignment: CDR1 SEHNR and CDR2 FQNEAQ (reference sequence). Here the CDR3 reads CASSAEGYEQYF. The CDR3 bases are TGTGCCAGCAGCGCTGAGGGGTACGAGCAGTACTTC.

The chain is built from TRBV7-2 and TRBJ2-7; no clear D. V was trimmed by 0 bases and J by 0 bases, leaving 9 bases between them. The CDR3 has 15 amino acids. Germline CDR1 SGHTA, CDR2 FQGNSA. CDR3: CASSLASSSSYEQYF. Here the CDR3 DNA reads TGTGCCAGCAGCTTAGCAAGTTCAAGCTCCTACGAGCAGTACTTC.

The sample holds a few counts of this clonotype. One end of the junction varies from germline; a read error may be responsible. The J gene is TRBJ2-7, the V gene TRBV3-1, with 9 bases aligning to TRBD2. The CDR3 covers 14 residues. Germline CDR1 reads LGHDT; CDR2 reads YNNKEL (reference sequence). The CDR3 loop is CASSFGLASYGQYF. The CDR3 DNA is TGTGCCAGCAGCTTCGGACTAGCGAGTTACGGGCAGTACTTC.

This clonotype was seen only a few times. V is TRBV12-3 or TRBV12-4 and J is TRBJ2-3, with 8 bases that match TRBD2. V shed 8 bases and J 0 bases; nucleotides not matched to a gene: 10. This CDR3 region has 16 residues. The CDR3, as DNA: TGTGCCAGCCGTAGCGGGAACACCCCTAGCACAGATACGCAGTATTTT. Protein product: CASRSGNTPSTDTQYF.

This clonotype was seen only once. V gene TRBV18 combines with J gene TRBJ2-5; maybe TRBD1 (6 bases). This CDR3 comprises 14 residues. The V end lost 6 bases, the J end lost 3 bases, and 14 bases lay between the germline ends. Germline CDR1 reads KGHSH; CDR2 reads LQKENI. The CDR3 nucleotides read TGTGCCAGCTCCCCCTACAGGGACGAAGAGACCCAGTACTTC. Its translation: CASSPYRDEETQYF.

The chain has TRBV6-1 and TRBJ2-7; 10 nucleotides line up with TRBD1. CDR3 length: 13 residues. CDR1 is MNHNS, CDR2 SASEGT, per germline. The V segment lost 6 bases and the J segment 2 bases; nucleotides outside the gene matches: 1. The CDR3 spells CASRGTGAYEQYF. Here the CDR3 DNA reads TGTGCCAGCAGAGGGACAGGGGCCTACGAGCAGTACTTC.

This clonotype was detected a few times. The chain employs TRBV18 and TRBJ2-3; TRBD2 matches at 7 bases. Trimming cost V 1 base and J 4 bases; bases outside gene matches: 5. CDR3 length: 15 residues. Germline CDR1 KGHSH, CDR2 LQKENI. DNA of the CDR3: TGTGCCAGCTCACCACGGAGCGGGGCCTCAGATACGCAGTATTTT. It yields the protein CASSPRSGASDTQYF.

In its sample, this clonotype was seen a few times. The CDR3 loop reads CASSPFGTETQYF. The CDR3 DNA reads TGTGCCAGCAGTCCCTTCGGGACAGAGACCCAGTACTTC. The chain uses TRBV6-1 and TRBJ2-5, with D perhaps being TRBD1 or TRBD2 (5 bases each). V gave up 5 bases and J gave up 4 bases, with 11 bases separating them. This CDR3 spans 13 amino acids. Germline V gene lookup returns CDR1 MNHNS and CDR2 SASEGT.

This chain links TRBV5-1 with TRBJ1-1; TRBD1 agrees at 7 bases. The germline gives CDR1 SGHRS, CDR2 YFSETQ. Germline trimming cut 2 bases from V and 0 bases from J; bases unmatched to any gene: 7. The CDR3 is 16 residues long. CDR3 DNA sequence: TGCGCCAGCAGCTTACAGGGGCCCACGGTGAACACTGAAGCTTTCTTT. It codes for CASSLQGPTVNTEAFF.

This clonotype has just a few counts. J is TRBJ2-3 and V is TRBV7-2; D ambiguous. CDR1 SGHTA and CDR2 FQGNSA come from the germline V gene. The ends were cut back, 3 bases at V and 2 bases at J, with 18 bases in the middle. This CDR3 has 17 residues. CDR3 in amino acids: CASSLAGSPFLTDTQYF. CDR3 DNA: TGTGCCAGCAGCTTGGCAGGCTCCCCTTTTCTCACAGATACGCAGTATTTT.

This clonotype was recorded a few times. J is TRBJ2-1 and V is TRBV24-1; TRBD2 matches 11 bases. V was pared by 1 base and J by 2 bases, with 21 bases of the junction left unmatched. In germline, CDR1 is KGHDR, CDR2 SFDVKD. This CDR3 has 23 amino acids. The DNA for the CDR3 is TGTGCCACCAGTGATTTCACCACCCCCCCTCTAGCGGGAGGAGGTTTTCCCTACAATGAGCAGTTCTTC. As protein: CATSDFTTPPLAGGGFPYNEQFF.

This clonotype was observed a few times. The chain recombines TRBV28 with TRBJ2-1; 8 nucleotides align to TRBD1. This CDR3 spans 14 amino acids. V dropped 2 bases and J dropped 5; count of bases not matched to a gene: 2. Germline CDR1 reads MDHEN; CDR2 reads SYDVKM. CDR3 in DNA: TGTGCCAGCAGTTTAGACAGGGGAAACAATGAGCAGTTCTTC. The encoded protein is CASSLDRGNNEQFF.

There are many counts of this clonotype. The CDR3 is CASSLESSGSRNTQYF. The CDR3 DNA reads as TGTGCCAGCAGCTTAGAGTCTAGCGGGAGCCGAAATACGCAGTATTTT. V gene TRBV7-2 combines with J gene TRBJ2-3; 10 bases map to TRBD2. CDR1 and CDR2 from the germline V gene are SGHTA and FQGNSA. Trimming cost V 1 base and J 7 bases; bases outside gene matches: 8. The CDR3 is 16 amino acids.

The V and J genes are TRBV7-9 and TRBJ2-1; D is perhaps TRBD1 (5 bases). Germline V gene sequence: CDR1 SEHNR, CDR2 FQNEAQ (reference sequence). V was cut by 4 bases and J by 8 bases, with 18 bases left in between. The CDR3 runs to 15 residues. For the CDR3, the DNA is TGTGCCAGCAGCTATCAGGGTTTTGATGTCGATGAGCAGTTCTTC. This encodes CASSYQGFDVDEQFF.

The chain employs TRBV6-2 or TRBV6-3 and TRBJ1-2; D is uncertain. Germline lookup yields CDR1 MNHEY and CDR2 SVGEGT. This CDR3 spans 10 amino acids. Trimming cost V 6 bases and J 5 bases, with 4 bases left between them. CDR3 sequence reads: CASRQYGYTF. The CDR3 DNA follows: TGTGCCAGCAGGCAATATGGCTACACCTTC.

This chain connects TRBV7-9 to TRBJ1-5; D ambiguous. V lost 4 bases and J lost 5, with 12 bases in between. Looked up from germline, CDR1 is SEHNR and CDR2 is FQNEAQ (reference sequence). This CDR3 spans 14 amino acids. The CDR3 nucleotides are TGTGCCAGCAGCTCAAGAGATGGTCATCAGCCCCAGCATTTT. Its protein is CASSSRDGHQPQHF. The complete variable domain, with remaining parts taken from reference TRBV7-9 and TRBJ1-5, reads DTGVSQNPRHKITKRGQNVTFRCDPISEHNRLYWYRQTLGQGPEFLTYFQNEAQLEKSRLLSDRFSAERPKGSFSTLEIQRTEQGDSAMYLCASSSRDGHQPQHFGDGTRLSIL.

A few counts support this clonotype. The CDR3 loop is CASSLGKAGSVTEAFF. CDR3 DNA: TGTGCCAGCAGCTTAGGAAAGGCGGGGTCTGTCACTGAAGCTTTCTTT. V usage is TRBV7-2 and J usage is TRBJ1-1; D is unresolved. Trimming removed 1 base at V and 4 bases at J, with 16 bases between. CDR1 and CDR2 (germline): SGHTA, FQGNSA. The CDR3 has 16 residues.

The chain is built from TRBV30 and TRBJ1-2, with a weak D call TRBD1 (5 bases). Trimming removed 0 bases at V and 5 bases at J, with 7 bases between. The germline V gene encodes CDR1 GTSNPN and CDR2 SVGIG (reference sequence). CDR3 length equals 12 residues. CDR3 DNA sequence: TGTGCCTGGAGTGTAGGACAATATGGCTACACCTTC. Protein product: CAWSVGQYGYTF.

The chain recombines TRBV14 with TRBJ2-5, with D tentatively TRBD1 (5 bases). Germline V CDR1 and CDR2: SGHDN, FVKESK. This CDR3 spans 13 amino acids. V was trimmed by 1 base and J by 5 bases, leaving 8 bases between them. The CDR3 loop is CASSQGQYETQYF. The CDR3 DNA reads TGTGCCAGCAGCCAAGGACAGTACGAGACCCAGTACTTC.

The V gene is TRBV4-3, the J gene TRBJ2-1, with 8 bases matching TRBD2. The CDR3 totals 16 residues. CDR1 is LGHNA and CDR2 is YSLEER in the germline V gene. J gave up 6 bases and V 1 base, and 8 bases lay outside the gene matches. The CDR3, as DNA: TGCGCCAGCAGCCAAGTTCGGGGGGGTCAGGGCAATGAGCAGTTCTTC. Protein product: CASSQVRGGQGNEQFF.

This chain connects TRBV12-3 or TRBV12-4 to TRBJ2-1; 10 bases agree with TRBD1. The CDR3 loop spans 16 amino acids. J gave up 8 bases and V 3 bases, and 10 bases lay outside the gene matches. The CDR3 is CASSFSRDRGFDEQFF. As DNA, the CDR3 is TGTGCCAGCAGTTTTAGCCGGGACAGGGGTTTCGATGAGCAGTTCTTC.

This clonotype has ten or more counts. CDR3 protein: CASSSRYGRYQPQHF. CDR3 nucleotides: TGTGCCAGCAGCTCAAGGTATGGTCGCTATCAGCCCCAGCATTTT. This chain joins TRBV7-8 and TRBJ1-5; D is unclear. CDR3 length equals 15 residues. CDR1 is SGHVS, CDR2 FQNEAQ, per germline. V lost 4 bases and J lost 5, with 15 bases in between.

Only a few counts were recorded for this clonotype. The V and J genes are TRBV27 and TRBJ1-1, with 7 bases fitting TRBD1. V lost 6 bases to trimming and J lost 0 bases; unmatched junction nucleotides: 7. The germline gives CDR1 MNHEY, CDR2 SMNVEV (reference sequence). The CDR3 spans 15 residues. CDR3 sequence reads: CASSQRGQMNTEAFF. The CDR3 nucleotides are TGTGCCAGCAGCCAAAGGGGACAGATGAACACTGAAGCTTTCTTT.

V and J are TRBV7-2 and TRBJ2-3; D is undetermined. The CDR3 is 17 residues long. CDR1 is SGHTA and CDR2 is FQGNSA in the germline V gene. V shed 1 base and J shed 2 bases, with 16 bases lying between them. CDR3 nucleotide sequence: TGTGCCAGCAGCTTAGTTCAGCCTGGGTCCACCACAGATACGCAGTATTTT. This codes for CASSLVQPGSTTDTQYF.